Here is one T cell receptor beta chain with its context. Its antigen is not identified. The assay was immunoSEQ multiplex PCR, and TCRdb's table has in-frame clones only and misses some. The data show approximately 100,000 clones, 88% seen once. This CDR3 contains 21 residues. CDR1 SGHRS and CDR2 YFSETQ come from the germline V gene. V lost 0 bases and J 0 bases, leaving 22 bases between the germline ends. This entry is derived from a study of T cell responses to AZD1222 COVID-19 vaccine. General study findings and limits: Sampling captured repertoires only after the peak T cell response. Spike-wide vaccine-associated CD4 TCRs dominated at 160-218 and 743-854. Within unmutated variant regions lay the reported targets of nearly half of spike-specific TCRs. Females made up more of the donors, who were largely white British, and clonal diversity may have come out too low.

This TCR was recovered from an adult in good health. The rearrangement uses TRBV5-1 and TRBJ1-6; a weak D match, TRBD1 (5 bases). The sample consisted of peripheral blood, taken on day 0 of MenACWY control vaccination. CDR3 in amino acids: CASSLGSTLGEWSSYNSPLHF. As DNA, the CDR3 is TGCGCCAGCAGCTTGGGTTCCACGTTGGGGGAATGGAGCTCCTATAATTCACCCCTCCACTTT.